The source of this T cell receptor (beta chain) is a study of early stage breast cancer tumors. This clone was detected a few times. Its antigen is undetermined. Study-level points and caveats: Unsorted bulk genomic DNA sequencing lacked pairing and functional marker data. Tumor and normal breast were distinguished via blood comparison in about 90% of the 16 patients. Compared with adjacent normal breast tissue, tumors showed approximately 2.5-fold greater T cell density and higher clonality.

Each sample had two DNA replicates, 0.5 ug blood or approximately 1.5 ug tissue. Profiling relied on immunoSEQ multiplex PCR, and the TCRdb table lists in-frame clones only, not all of them. The sample contains fewer than 30,000 clones, 80% of which appear only once. The CDR3 spans 15 residues. V dropped 3 bases and J dropped 3 bases, with 16 bases sitting between them. In germline, CDR1 is SGHNT, CDR2 YYREEE (reference sequence). The sequenced sample consisted of blood. The clonotype originates from a person aged 60 to 70 with breast cancer. This chain uses TRBV5-4 with TRBJ2-7; D is possibly TRBD1 (6 bases). CDR3 bases: TGTGCCAGCAGCTATGGGACGGACAGATTCTACGAGCAGTACTTC. Translation gives CASSYGTDRFYEQYF.